Detailed here is one T cell receptor beta chain. Ten or more counts support this clonotype. Its antigen is still unknown. No per-base quality is available; no much larger clone lies one base away. Receptor libraries were prepared by 5' RACE. TCRdb records Illumina HiSeq 2000 as the sequencer. Template switching introduced a universal primer binding site; the final cDNA contained a unique molecular identifier, enabling accurate counting of TCR cDNA molecules. Specific primers in the conserved constant-segment region were used to synthesize first-strand cDNA for the TCR alpha and beta chains. To control for contamination, every cDNA library carried two barcodes: a SMART-Mk sample barcode plus Illumina barcodes. TruSeq adapter sequences along with Illumina sample barcodes were introduced in two successive PCR steps. The Illumina HiSeq platform was used with custom primers to sequence TCR alpha and beta cDNA libraries. The published analysis was carried out like this. MiGEC processed the raw reads to extract unique molecular identifiers, while MiXCR was used to determine the CDR3 positions. Recombination models were inferred per individual with the repgenHMM and IGoR tools using an EM algorithm. Shared clonotype analysis was performed with the tcR package in R, normalizing sharing by the product of cloneset sizes. Out-of-frame nonproductive sequences were analyzed to study raw recombination free of thymic and clonal selection effects. TCRdb redid the processing of the public reads, applying fastp at Q25 and MiXCR, and retained in-frame beta chains. A single entry per CDR3 protein holds the most common genes and DNA from its merged rows. The V and J calls and clone size are TCRdb's, not the authors'. The sample table holds under 350,000 distinct CDR3 sequences, of which just under 9.5% were seen once. Clones ranked in the top ten supply about 7.1% of the sample.

The sample originates from a study of identical twins (dated by TCRdb to 2015 to 2016). Regarding the study in general: The study deep-sequenced TCR alpha and beta repertoires from monozygotic twins, unrelated adults of various ages and cord blood to test whether fetal clonotypes persist. Replicate twin experiments were performed at different times using different library preparation protocols to rule out contamination.

Every donor was a healthy Caucasian. Three pairs of female monozygotic twins, all aged roughly 18 to 29 years, were included in the twin cohort. Positive isolation kits from Invitrogen were used to isolate the CD4+ and CD8+ T cell populations. Points the paper makes about the study in general: Abundant cord blood beta clonotypes had fewer insertions, young adult naive repertoires showed a similar but weaker trend, and memory repertoires showed no such trend. Recombination models systematically underestimated out-of-frame TCR alpha sharing in monozygotic twins but agreed with sharing between unrelated individuals. Because the same donors could not be followed over many years, conclusions were based on cross-sectional statistical analysis. Out-of-frame TCR alpha sequences shared between twins showed an excess of low generation-probability sequences compared with coincidental sharing between unrelated individuals. The excess sharing between twins in beta out-of-frame sequences was weaker because fewer shared sequences reduced the signal-to-noise ratio. Invariant T cells such as MAIT and iNKT could partly confound zero-insertion analyses, though diverse VJ usage argued against this for most clonotypes.

This sample also belongs to another study, concerning yellow fever vaccine responses in identical twins. The second study also describes: According to the authors, in identical twins the way T cells responded to vaccination appeared partly convergent and partly personalized. The study precisely tracked vaccine-responding T cell clones in identical twins.

Material: CD8+ T cells sorted from blood. The receptor was isolated from a woman younger than 35 in good health.

CDR3 sequence: CASGLVLEGQNADTQYF. The DNA reads as follows: TGTGCTAGTGGTTTGGTCTTAGAGGGACAAAACGCAGATACGCAGTATTTT. The receptor chain draws on TRBV12-5 and TRBJ2-3; a weak D assignment points to TRBD1 (6 bases agree). CDR1 and CDR2 are read off the germline V gene as LGHNT and FRNRAP. V is shortened by 0 bases, J by 4 bases, and the region joining them spans 17 bases. The CDR3, cysteine through phenylalanine, is 17 amino acids long. Of all the DNA, just the CDR3 is kept, 51 bases in frame from base 1.